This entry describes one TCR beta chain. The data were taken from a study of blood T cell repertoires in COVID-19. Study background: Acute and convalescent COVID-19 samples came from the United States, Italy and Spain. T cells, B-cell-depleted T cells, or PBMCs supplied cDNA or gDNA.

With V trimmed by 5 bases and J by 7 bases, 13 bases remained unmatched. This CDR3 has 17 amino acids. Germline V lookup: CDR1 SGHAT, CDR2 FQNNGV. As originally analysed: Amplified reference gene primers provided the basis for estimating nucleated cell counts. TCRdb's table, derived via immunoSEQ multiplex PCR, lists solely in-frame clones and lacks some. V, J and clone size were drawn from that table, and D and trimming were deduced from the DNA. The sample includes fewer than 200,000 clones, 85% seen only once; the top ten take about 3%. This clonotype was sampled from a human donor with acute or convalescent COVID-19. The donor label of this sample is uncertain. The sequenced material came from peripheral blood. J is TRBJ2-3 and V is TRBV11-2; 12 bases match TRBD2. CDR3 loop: CASSPAPLLAGGNTQYF. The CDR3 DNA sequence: TGTGCCAGCAGCCCCGCCCCGCTACTAGCGGGGGGCAATACGCAGTATTTT.